This T cell receptor (beta chain) came from a study of T cell responses to AZD1222 COVID-19 vaccine. In the study overall: Second doses were pooled across both intervals (about 4 or about 12 weeks).

General study points: Close to half of spike-specific TCRs reportedly recognize unmutated variant regions. None of the repertoires were sampled until the peak T cell response had passed. CD4 TCRs associated with vaccination spanned spike, dominating at 160-218 and 743-854.

Using immunoSEQ multiplex PCR, the repertoire was profiled, and TCRdb retains in-frame clones only, with some absent. Among over 100,000 clones listed, around 89% were seen once. V shed 2 bases and J 8 bases; nucleotides not matched to a gene: 7. CDR3 length: 14 amino acids. Per germline, CDR1 MDHEN and CDR2 SYDVKM. To note about this clone: The antigen is not known.

The TCR comes from an adult in good health. The sample was peripheral blood, taken on day 0 of AZD1222 vaccination. This chain joins TRBV28 and TRBJ1-2; 8 bases match TRBD1. CDR3 coding DNA: TGTGCCAGCAGTTTAGGGGACAGGACCGGAGGCTACACCTTC. It is translated as CASSLGDRTGGYTF.